The clone carrying this T cell receptor (beta chain) was counted a few times. What it binds is unknown. This specimen comes from a study of OX40 agonist ivuxolimab in advanced cancers. Study summary: As their treatment, patients were administered ivuxolimab, an agonistic anti-OX40 (CD134) antibody. The patients received ivuxolimab by intravenous route every 2 weeks at 0.01 to 10 mg/kg.

There are 18 residues in the CDR3. The germline CDR1 and CDR2 sequences are SGHRS and YFSETQ. V lost 4 bases and J 2 bases, leaving 23 bases between the germline ends. Clones were read by immunoSEQ multiplex PCR, and TCRdb kept only the in-frame ones, dropping some. This table holds just under 55,000 clones, about 80% found once. Points from the study as a whole: No determination was made of the antigen specificity of the expanded peripheral T cells.

The rearrangement links TRBV5-1 to TRBJ2-3; possibly TRBD2 for D (5 bases). The TCR was taken from an adult with an advanced solid tumor such as melanoma, head and neck, liver or kidney cancer. The starting material was CD4+ or CD8+ T cells sorted from blood, obtained in a trial of the OX40 agonist ivuxolimab. The chain's CDR3 is CASSLGRSPPINTDTQYF. The DNA of the CDR3 is TGCGCCAGCAGCCTAGGGAGATCCCCTCCTATTAACACAGATACGCAGTATTTT.